The sample holds a few counts of the clone carrying this T cell receptor (beta chain). The antigen is undetermined. Trimming took off 3 bases at V and 6 bases at J, with 15 bases between the two ends. Germline values: CDR1 MNHEY, CDR2 SVGAGI. This CDR3 region has 14 residues. MiXCR, applied by TCRdb to the 5' RACE reads, yields one record per CDR3 protein. Here the sample spans 450,000 to 650,000 distinct CDR3 sequences, 20% to 25% being singletons. The sample is drawn from a study of T-cell memory formation after mild COVID-19. Overall study findings and caveats: Several responding clones turned up in pre-infection memory, indicating that cross-reactive memory may have taken part.

The chain is built from TRBV6-5 and TRBJ2-7; D is unresolved. This clonotype was obtained from an adult woman who had mild COVID-19 (a few samples of this study predate the infection). Cell type and time point are not known. The sequenced material came from PBMCs or a T cell subset sorted from them (not recorded which). The CDR3 protein is CASSYGGPPGEQYF. The CDR3 nucleotides are TGTGCCAGCAGTTATGGCGGACCTCCTGGCGAGCAGTACTTC.